The 10 T cell receptor beta chains given below trace back to one sample, sequenced in a study of blood T cell repertoires in COVID-19. This table comes from immunoSEQ multiplex PCR, and its TCRdb copy is limited to in-frame clones, with some not included. The sample lists about 220,000 clones; 80% were seen once. The material sequenced was peripheral blood. These receptors were collected from a human donor in a cohort sampled during active COVID-19.

The CDR3 protein is CASSFEQTFANTGELFF. The CDR3, as DNA: TGTGCCAGCAGTTTCGAACAGACGTTCGCGAACACCGGGGAGCTGTTTTTT. The chain recombines TRBV27 with TRBJ2-2; D is unclear. This CDR3 comprises 17 residues. Trimming took off 3 bases at V and 0 bases at J, with 14 bases between the two ends. The germline V gene encodes CDR1 MNHEY and CDR2 SMNVEV (reference sequence).

J is TRBJ2-1 and V is TRBV10-3; TRBD2 matches 8 bases. V gave up 3 bases and J gave up 9 bases; unmatched junction bases: 10. The CDR3 has 15 amino acids. Germline CDR1 reads ENHRY; CDR2 reads SYGVKD. As DNA, the CDR3 is TGTGCCATCAGTGATATAAGCGGGAGTACGGGTGAGCAGTTCTTC. Translated: CAISDISGSTGEQFF.

This clone was seen a few times. The identical CDR3 is also encoded by other nucleotide sequences in the sample. The V and J genes are TRBV5-1 and TRBJ2-2, with 7 bases aligning to TRBD1. CDR1 SGHRS and CDR2 YFSETQ come from the germline V gene. The trim removed 2 bases at V and 2 bases at J, leaving 3 bases unmatched. The CDR3 sequence is 15 residues long. CDR3 DNA sequence: TGCGCCAGCAGCTTTAGGACAGGAAACACCGGGGAGCTGTTTTTT. Amino acid sequence: CASSFRTGNTGELFF.

The count of this clone is one. This rearrangement joins TRBV5-8 to TRBJ1-1, with 7 bases identical to TRBD1. The length of the CDR3 is 15 residues. Germline-derived CDR1 and CDR2 are SGHTS and YDEGEE. The V segment lost 2 bases and the J segment 6 bases; nucleotides outside the gene matches: 10. CDR3: CASSLRGTGAPEAFF. The CDR3 DNA is TGTGCCAGCAGCTTAAGGGGCACAGGGGCGCCTGAAGCTTTCTTT.

The V gene is TRBV28, the J gene TRBJ2-7; TRBD2 aligns across 10 bases. The J segment lost 2 bases and the V segment lost 5 bases, leaving 9 bases of the junction unmatched. The CDR3 spans 16 residues. From germline, CDR1 is MDHEN and CDR2 SYDVKM. The CDR3 DNA follows: TGTGCCAGCAGTAATACCGGGACTAGCGAAACCTACGAGCAGTACTTC. Its translation is CASSNTGTSETYEQYF.

The chain is built from TRBV7-9 and TRBJ1-5; TRBD1 agrees at 7 bases. The CDR3 has 14 amino acids. J lost 0 bases, V lost 5 bases, and 1 base had no gene match. Germline V lookup: CDR1 SEHNR, CDR2 FQNEAQ (reference sequence). CDR3 in amino acids: CASSRDSSNQPQHF. The CDR3 DNA reads TGTGCCAGCAGCCGGGACAGTAGCAATCAGCCCCAGCATTTT. Full variable domain (outside the CDR3, taken from reference TRBV7-9 and TRBJ1-5): DTGVSQNPRHKITKRGQNVTFRCDPISEHNRLYWYRQTLGQGPEFLTYFQNEAQLEKSRLLSDRFSAERPKGSFSTLEIQRTEQGDSAMYLCASSRDSSNQPQHFGDGTRLSIL.

With respect to this clone: Different DNA sequences within this sample yield the same CDR3. The genes are TRBV28 and TRBJ2-7, with 10 bases matching TRBD1. The CDR3 runs 16 residues. CDR1 is MDHEN, CDR2 SYDVKM, per germline. V shed 6 bases, J shed 1 base, and the junction held 9 bases outside the gene matches. CDR3 region: CASSTPGTGVSYEQYF. The DNA of the CDR3 is TGTGCCAGCAGCACTCCCGGGACAGGGGTGTCCTACGAGCAGTACTTC.

The gene calls are TRBV3-1 (or the pseudogene TRBV3-2) and TRBJ2-3; no reliable D call. Germline V CDR1 and CDR2: LGHDT, YNNKEL (reference sequence). V gave up 1 base and J gave up 0 bases, with 5 bases separating them. The CDR3 sequence is 14 residues long. CDR3 nucleotide sequence: TGTGCCAGCAGCCAAGGTACTAGCACAGATACGCAGTATTTT. This sequence encodes CASSQGTSTDTQYF.

The chain joins TRBV3-1 (or the pseudogene TRBV3-2) to TRBJ1-2; D possibly corresponds to TRBD1 (5 bases). Looked up from germline, CDR1 is LGHDT and CDR2 is YNNKEL (reference sequence). The CDR3 runs to 15 residues. With 1 base removed from V and 8 bases from J, the gap between germline ends came to 17 bases. CDR3 nucleotides: TGTGCCAGCAGCCAAGGCCGTGGCAGGGCAGGCGGCTACACCTTC. Amino acid sequence: CASSQGRGRAGGYTF.

The chain employs TRBV3-1 (or the pseudogene TRBV3-2) and TRBJ2-2; no clear D gene. Germline-derived CDR1 and CDR2 are LGHDT and YNNKEL (reference sequence). This CDR3 contains 14 residues. Trimming shortened V by 4 bases and J by 6 bases, and 12 bases separated the two germline ends. The CDR3 DNA sequence: TGTGCCAGCAGCCGTATGAGTATGTCCGGGGAGCTGTTTTTT. Amino acid sequence: CASSRMSMSGELFF.